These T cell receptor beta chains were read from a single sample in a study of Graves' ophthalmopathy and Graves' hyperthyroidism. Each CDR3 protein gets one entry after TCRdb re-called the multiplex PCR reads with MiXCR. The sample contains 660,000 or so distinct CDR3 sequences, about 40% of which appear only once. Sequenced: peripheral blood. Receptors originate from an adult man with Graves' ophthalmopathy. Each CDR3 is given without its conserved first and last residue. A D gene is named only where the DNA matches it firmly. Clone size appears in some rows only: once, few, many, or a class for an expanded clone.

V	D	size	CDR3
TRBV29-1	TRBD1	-	SVRQGSYEQY
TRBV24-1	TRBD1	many	ATSDGDRDGGYT
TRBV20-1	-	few	SARDVSSYEQY
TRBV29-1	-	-	SLGSTSQETQY
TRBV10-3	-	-	ASSLMGDLNTEAF
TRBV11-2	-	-	ASSLIWSSRDTQY
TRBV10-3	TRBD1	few	ASSLAGTGSMETQY
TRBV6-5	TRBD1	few	ASSRGTGSSTGELF
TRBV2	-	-	ASRIGGGDEQF
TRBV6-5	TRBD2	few	ASRIGLEETQY
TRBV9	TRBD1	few	ASSAGTDGYEQY
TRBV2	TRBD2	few	ASSPPLFRGGATDTQY
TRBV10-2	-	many	ASSDGIGNTIY
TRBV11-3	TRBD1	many	ASSPGTAGNTIY
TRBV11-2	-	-	ASSHAAGGGNTIY
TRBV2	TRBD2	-	ASNLAGGPGNEQF
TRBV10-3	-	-	ASSVGPQGEAF
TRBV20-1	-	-	SARDRGANYGYT
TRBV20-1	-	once	SARGAYNSPLH
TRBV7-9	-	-	ASRSGDWNTEAF
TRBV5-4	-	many	ASSFAGELF
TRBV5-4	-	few	ASSTWGGLATEAF
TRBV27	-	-	ASSQNRVGQPQH
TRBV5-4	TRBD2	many	ASSTGLARSYEQY
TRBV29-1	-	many	SVNGQSEAF
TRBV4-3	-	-	ASSQDRSVSRYT
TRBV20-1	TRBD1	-	SARDRGTQPQH
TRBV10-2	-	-	ASSESGTEAF
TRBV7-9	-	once	ASSKRKAGANVLT
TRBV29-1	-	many	SVETLGPLGCTEAF
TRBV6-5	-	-	ASTPAGGWKTQH
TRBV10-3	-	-	AISDAQGTDGYT
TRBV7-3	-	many	ASGNSPNTGELF
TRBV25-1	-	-	ASSETPGQLF
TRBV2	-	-	ASKPRQANTEAF
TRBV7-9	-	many	ASTIWSGRNEKLF
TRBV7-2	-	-	ASSLGRGAQGQPQH
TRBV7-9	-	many	ASKVLSGANVLT
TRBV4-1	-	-	ASSQVATEDAYGYT
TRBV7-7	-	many	ASSLNKRSEQY
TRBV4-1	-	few	ASEGRGRRNTEAF
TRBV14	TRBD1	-	ASSPGQGALTEAF
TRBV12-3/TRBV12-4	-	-	ASSSRSPEGGYT
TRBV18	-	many	ASSPQGTEAF
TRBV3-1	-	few	ASRQVGAYEQY
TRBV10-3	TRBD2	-	ANSYSATSTETQY
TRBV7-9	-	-	ASSPLGPGFDEKLF
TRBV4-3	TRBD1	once	ASSQSRTGGTGELF
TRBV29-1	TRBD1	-	SVGDSLIRGYT
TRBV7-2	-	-	ASSPTSTSAYEQY
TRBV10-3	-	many	AISGGGTLNTGELF
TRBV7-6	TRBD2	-	ASSRWTSGETDTQY
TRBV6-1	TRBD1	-	ASSYSSQGAVGNTIY
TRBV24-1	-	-	ATSDPGHSNQPQH
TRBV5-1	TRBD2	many	ASSLVGGSHEQY